Listed below are T cell receptor beta chains from one sample, sequenced in a study of T cell responses to AZD1222 COVID-19 vaccine. The table came from immunoSEQ multiplex PCR; TCRdb's copy has only in-frame clones and leaves some out. The repertoire has some 80,000 clones, about 82% of them found once; the top ten carry 8.7%. Sequencing was performed on peripheral blood, taken on day 0 of AZD1222 vaccination. The receptors originated from an adult in good health. Each CDR3 is given with its conserved first and last residue. Each record gives: J gene, D gene, V gene, CDR3 DNA, CDR3 protein. A D gene is named only where the DNA matches it firmly.

TRBJ1-5,-,TRBV28,TGTGCCAGCAGTTTAGGAGGGAGTGGCAATCAGCCCCAGCATTTT,CASSLGGSGNQPQHF
TRBJ2-2,TRBD2,TRBV12-3/TRBV12-4,TGTGCCAGCAGTTTAGCCACGGGAGGGCTGTTTTTT,CASSLATGGLFF
TRBJ2-1,-,TRBV11-2,TGTGCCAGCAGCTTAGAACCAGGGGTGCAGTTCTTC,CASSLEPGVQFF
TRBJ1-1,-,TRBV9,TGTGCCAGCAGCGTCCACCAGGGCATTGGGACTGAAGCTTTCTTT,CASSVHQGIGTEAFF
TRBJ1-4,-,TRBV5-1,TGCGCCAGCAGCTTTTCGGGGTCTAGTGAAAAACTGTTTTTT,CASSFSGSSEKLFF
TRBJ2-7,-,TRBV9,TGTGCCAGCAGCGTAGTCCCCAGTTCCTACGAGCAGTACTTC,CASSVVPSSYEQYF
TRBJ1-3,-,TRBV18,TGTGCCAGCTCACGTTCCGAGGGAGGTGGAAACACCATATATTTT,CASSRSEGGGNTIYF
TRBJ1-2,-,TRBV25-1,TGTGCCAGCAGTCCCTCCGGGCCCACGCCATATGGCTACACCTTC,CASSPSGPTPYGYTF
TRBJ2-5,TRBD2,TRBV5-6,TGTGCCAGCAGCCCCCTTAGCGGGGGGGAGACCCAGTACTTC,CASSPLSGGETQYF
TRBJ2-2,-,TRBV4-2,TGTGCCAGCAGCCAAGATCCGTGGGGGGTCACCGGGGAGCTGTTTTTT,CASSQDPWGVTGELFF
TRBJ2-1,TRBD1,TRBV5-4,TGTGCCAGCAGCTGGGACAGATCCTACAATGAGCAGTTCTTC,CASSWDRSYNEQFF
TRBJ2-7,-,TRBV12-3/TRBV12-4,TGTGCCAGCAGTTTGGAGGGTAACGAGCAGTACTTC,CASSLEGNEQYF